Below, 25 T cell receptor beta chains from the same sample are listed, as sequenced in a study of blood T cells in healthy people across ages. A sample-barcoded 5' primer and a J-beta primer mix were used in a second PCR of roughly 7 to 12 cycles. In TCRdb, the 5' RACE reads were re-called with MiXCR into one record per CDR3 protein. This table has over a million distinct CDR3 sequences, roughly 43% appearing once. Sequenced: blood. These TCRs come from a woman between 18 and 30 years old in good health.

The rearrangement uses TRBV10-3 and TRBJ2-1, with 8 bases matching TRBD2. CDR1 and CDR2 (germline): ENHRY, SYGVKD. CDR3 length equals 16 residues. V was clipped by 3 bases and J by 7 bases; unmatched bases: 11. The CDR3 here is CAISDRRGEVWNEQFF. CDR3 sequence (DNA): TGTGCCATCAGTGACCGGCGGGGGGAGGTTTGGAATGAGCAGTTCTTC.

This clonotype has just one count. V is TRBV27 and J is TRBJ1-4, with D possibly matching TRBD1 (6 bases). Trimming pared 5 bases from V and 12 bases from J, leaving 19 bases between. The germline V gene encodes CDR1 MNHEY and CDR2 SMNVEV (reference sequence). CDR3 length equals 14 residues. The CDR3 is CASSPPYPGGELFF. Here the CDR3 DNA reads TGTGCCAGCAGTCCACCCTATCCGGGGGGCGAACTGTTTTTT.

A note on this clonotype: A much larger clone differs from this one at a single base, so this may be a read error. The rearrangement links TRBV29-1 to TRBJ2-1; the D gene is possibly TRBD2 (6 bases). The last part of the DNA fits TRBJ2-7 better; the J call may be wrong. The CDR3 sequence is 15 residues long. Germline V gene lookup returns CDR1 SQVTM and CDR2 ANQGSEA. CDR3 sequence (DNA): TGCAGCGCCGCCGGGACTCTCAGCTCCTACAATGAGCAGTACTTC. It yields the protein CSAAGTLSSYNEQYF.

With respect to this clonotype: The junction differs from germline at one of its ends, possibly a read error. The CDR3: CASSPTGRGSTEAFF. The CDR3 bases are TGTGCTAGCAGTCCCACGGGCAGGGGAAGCACTGAAGCTTTCTTT. The chain is built from TRBV28 and TRBJ1-1; a possible D gene is TRBD1 (6 bases). Germline CDR1 MDHEN, CDR2 SYDVKM. CDR3 length equals 15 residues.

This clonotype has a handful of counts. The chain uses TRBV30 and TRBJ2-5; 7 bases fit TRBD1. V was pared by 0 bases and J by 5 bases, with 6 bases of the junction left unmatched. Per the germline V gene, CDR1 is GTSNPN and CDR2 is SVGIG (reference sequence). The CDR3 is 14 amino acids. This chain's CDR3 is CAWSVRQGRETQYF. The CDR3 nucleotides read TGTGCCTGGAGTGTAAGACAGGGTCGCGAGACCCAGTACTTC.

The genes are TRBV29-1 and TRBJ2-7, with TRBD1 matching 8 bases. Germline values: CDR1 SQVTM, CDR2 ANQGSEA. The trim removed 7 bases at V and 7 bases at J, leaving 15 bases unmatched. The CDR3 totals 14 residues. The CDR3 DNA sequence: TGCAGCGCAACTCCGGGACAGGTGTACAATGAGCAGTACTTC. Protein product: CSATPGQVYNEQYF.

V and J are TRBV30 and TRBJ2-7; a possible D gene is TRBD1 (5 bases). There are 12 residues in the CDR3. V was shortened by 4 bases and J by 3 bases, with 10 bases between the two germline ends. Germline V gene lookup returns CDR1 GTSNPN and CDR2 SVGIG (reference sequence). CDR3 protein: CAWTGRLYEQYF. The CDR3 coding sequence is TGTGCCTGGACAGGGCGTCTCTACGAGCAGTACTTC.

In this sample, this clonotype turned up once. The chain combines TRBV5-6 with TRBJ2-5, with D perhaps matching TRBD1 (5 bases). V lost 0 bases and J 4 bases, leaving 13 bases between the germline ends. The CDR3 totals 15 residues. Looked up from germline, CDR1 is SGHDT and CDR2 is YYEEEE. This chain's CDR3 is CASSLGRAWGETQYF. CDR3 sequence (DNA): TGTGCCAGCAGCTTGGGCAGGGCCTGGGGAGAGACCCAGTACTTC.

This clonotype was recorded a few times. The chain has TRBV20-1 and TRBJ1-1, with no clear D. The CDR3 has 12 amino acids. CDR1 and CDR2 from the germline V gene are DFQATT and SNEGSKA (reference sequence). Trimming shortened V by 3 bases and J by 4 bases, and 9 bases separated the two germline ends. CDR3 residues: CSARPRPTEAFF. CDR3 nucleotides: TGCAGTGCTAGGCCCCGTCCCACTGAAGCTTTCTTT.

The V and J genes are TRBV4-1 and TRBJ2-4, with 7 bases matching TRBD2. The J call is doubtful: the DNA matches TRBJ2-7 better. This CDR3 is 14 amino acids long. Per the germline V gene, CDR1 is MGHRA and CDR2 is YSYEKL. In DNA, the CDR3 is TGCGCCAGCAGCCAAGTGATGGGGGGGTACGAGCAGTACTTC. Translating gives CASSQVMGGYEQYF.

Remarks on this clonotype: Its ends do not fully match the called genes, so a read error is possible. This sequence joins TRBV30 and TRBJ1-2, with a weak D call TRBD1 (6 bases). The CDR3 is 18 amino acids. Looked up from germline, CDR1 is GTSNPN and CDR2 is SVGIG (reference sequence). For the CDR3, the DNA is TGTGCCTGGAGTGCACAGGGAGCGGGGGCCAGGCGAAACTATGACTACACCTTC. This sequence encodes CAWSAQGAGARRNYDYTF.

This clonotype was observed a few times. The chain links TRBV9 to TRBJ2-2; D ambiguous. The CDR3 is 13 amino acids. Germline values: CDR1 SGDLS, CDR2 YYNGEE. Deletions cut 0 bases from V and 6 bases from J, with 6 bases between. Here the CDR3 DNA reads TGTGCCAGCAGCGTAGAGGGTTCCGGGGAGCTGTTTTTT. As protein: CASSVEGSGELFF. Variable domain in full (rest from reference TRBV9 and TRBJ2-2): DSGVTQTPKHLITATGQRVTLRCSPRSGDLSVYWYQQSLDQGLQFLIQYYNGEERAKGNILERFSAQQFPDLHSELNLSSLELGDSALYFCASSVEGSGELFFGEGSRLTVL.

The rearrangement uses TRBV11-2 and TRBJ1-6; 7 positions agree with TRBD1. CDR1 is SGHAT and CDR2 is FQNNGV in the germline V gene. The V gene end was trimmed by 5 bases and the J gene end by 14 bases; junction bases not matched to a gene: 12. CDR3 length equals 14 residues. CDR3: CASSAWDSACTLHF. CDR3 bases: TGTGCCAGCAGCGCATGGGACAGCGCTTGCACCCTCCACTTT.

There are a few counts of this clonotype. The chain carries TRBV27 and TRBJ2-7; 9 positions match TRBD1. Germline CDR1 is MNHEY and CDR2 is SMNVEV (reference sequence). The V and J ends lost 4 bases and 6 bases, in that order; junction bases with no gene match: 7. The CDR3 is 14 amino acids. The DNA for the CDR3 is TGTGCCAGCAGTTCCGGACAGGGGCACTCCGAGCAGTACTTC. This sequence encodes CASSSGQGHSEQYF.

The table lists this clonotype with a few counts. The chain joins TRBV4-1 to TRBJ2-3, with D maybe TRBD2 (5 bases). CDR1 and CDR2 from the germline V gene are MGHRA and YSYEKL. The CDR3 contains 14 residues. V gave up 5 bases and J gave up 6 bases, with 15 bases separating them. The CDR3 region is CASSELVTTDTQYF. The DNA for the CDR3 is TGCGCCAGCAGCGAACTAGTCACCACGGATACGCAGTATTTT.

The chain employs TRBV15 and TRBJ1-4; unclear D gene. The CDR3 contains 12 residues. V lost 0 bases, J lost 16 bases, and 12 bases lay in between. Germline values: CDR1 LNHNV, CDR2 YYDKDF (reference sequence). As DNA, the CDR3 is TGTGCCACCAGCAGAGATCTAGTGGGCAGGTTTTTT. This gives the protein CATSRDLVGRFF. Supplemented by reference TRBV15 and TRBJ1-4, the full variable domain reads DAMVIQNPRYQVTQFGKPVTLSCSQTLNHNVMYWYQQKSSQAPKLLFHYYDKDFNNEADTPDNFQSRRPNTSFCFLDIRSPGLGDTAMYLCATSRDLVGRFFGSGTQLSVL.

This clonotype was seen just once. This CDR3 reads CAWSGGHTQPQHF. CDR3 nucleotide sequence: TGTGCCTGGAGTGGGGGACACACGCAGCCCCAGCATTTT. This sequence joins TRBV30 and TRBJ1-5; D perhaps matches TRBD1 (6 bases). There are 13 residues in the CDR3. Trimming took off 1 base at V and 7 bases at J, with 11 bases between the two ends. Germline loops: CDR1 GTSNPN, CDR2 SVGIG (reference sequence).

This chain links TRBV5-1 with TRBJ2-4; TRBD1 is a possible D gene (5 bases). The DNA end favors TRBJ2-7, so the J call may be wrong. The CDR3 consists of 15 residues. Germline loops: CDR1 SGHRS, CDR2 YFSETQ. The CDR3 coding sequence is TGCGCCAGCAGCTTGGGGACAACTACCAGCTACGAGCAGTACTTC. As protein: CASSLGTTTSYEQYF.

The rearrangement links TRBV6-5 to TRBJ1-2, with unresolved D. V lost 6 bases and J 6 bases, leaving 17 bases between the germline ends. CDR1 and CDR2 (germline): MNHEY, SVGAGI. This CDR3 is 14 amino acids long. CDR3 coding DNA: TGTGCCAGCAGCACCGTGCGGGGTTTGCATGGCTACACCTTC. It codes for CASSTVRGLHGYTF.

This clonotype was found a few times. The chain has TRBV6-5 and TRBJ2-7; 8 bases line up with TRBD2. The CDR3 has 15 residues. V shed 1 base, J shed 2 bases, and the junction held 4 bases outside the gene matches. Germline CDR1 reads MNHEY; CDR2 reads SVGAGI. As DNA, the CDR3 is TGTGCCAGCAGTTACTACAGCGGGGGAACCTACGAGCAGTACTTC. Translated: CASSYYSGGTYEQYF.

The table lists this clonotype with many counts. This chain connects TRBV7-9 to TRBJ2-7, with unresolved D. Germline CDR1 SEHNR, CDR2 FQNEAQ (reference sequence). This CDR3 is built from 12 residues. The V gene lost 1 base and the J gene lost 6 bases, with 7 bases spanning the gap. The CDR3 sequence: CASSLVASEQYF. The CDR3 DNA is TGTGCCAGCAGCTTAGTGGCCTCCGAGCAGTACTTC. The variable domain in full, completed from reference TRBV7-9 and TRBJ2-7, reads DTGVSQNPRHKITKRGQNVTFRCDPISEHNRLYWYRQTLGQGPEFLTYFQNEAQLEKSRLLSDRFSAERPKGSFSTLEIQRTEQGDSAMYLCASSLVASEQYFGPGTRLTVT.

This clonotype was observed a few times. CDR3: CASSLQGKAQYF. DNA for the CDR3: TGCGCCAGCAGCCTACAGGGTAAGGCGCAGTACTTC. The chain joins TRBV5-1 to TRBJ2-7, with a weak D call TRBD1 (6 bases). Germline lookup yields CDR1 SGHRS and CDR2 YFSETQ. V lost 4 bases and J lost 9, with 14 bases in between. The CDR3 covers 12 residues.

The chain joins TRBV20-1 to TRBJ2-3, with D possibly TRBD2 on 6 matching bases. Germline CDR1 and CDR2: DFQATT and SNEGSKA (reference sequence). The CDR3 extends over 17 amino acids. Trimming shortened V by 1 base and J by 4 bases, and 21 bases separated the two germline ends. CDR3 in DNA: TGCAGTGCTAGAGGTGCCCGGCGGGGCTGGGATCCAGATACGCAGTATTTT. Translated, it gives CSARGARRGWDPDTQYF.

The genes are TRBV18 and TRBJ1-2; D unclear. The germline V gene has CDR1 KGHSH and CDR2 LQKENI. V was pared by 2 bases and J by 11 bases, with 12 bases between. This CDR3 has 12 residues. The CDR3 region is CASSPTEADYTF. DNA for the CDR3: TGTGCCAGCTCACCAACGGAGGCAGATTACACCTTC.

This chain links TRBV28 with TRBJ2-7, with D tentatively TRBD1 (5 bases). Trimming took off 2 bases at V and 4 bases at J, with 9 bases between the two ends. The germline CDR1 and CDR2 sequences are MDHEN and SYDVKM. This CDR3 has 13 amino acids. The chain's CDR3 is CASSLIRDYEQYF. The CDR3 DNA reads as TGTGCCAGCAGTTTAATCAGGGATTACGAGCAGTACTTC.